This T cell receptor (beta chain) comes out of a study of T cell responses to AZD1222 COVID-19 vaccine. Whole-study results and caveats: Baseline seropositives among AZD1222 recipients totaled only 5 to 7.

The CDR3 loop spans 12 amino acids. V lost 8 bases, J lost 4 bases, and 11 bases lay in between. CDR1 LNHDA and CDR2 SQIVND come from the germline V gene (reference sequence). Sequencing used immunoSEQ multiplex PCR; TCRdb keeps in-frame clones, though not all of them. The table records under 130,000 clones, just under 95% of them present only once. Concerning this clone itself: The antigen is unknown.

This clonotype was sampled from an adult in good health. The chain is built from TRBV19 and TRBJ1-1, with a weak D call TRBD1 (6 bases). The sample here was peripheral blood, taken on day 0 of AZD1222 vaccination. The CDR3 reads CASDEGGTEAFF. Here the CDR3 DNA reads TGTGCCAGTGATGAGGGGGGCACTGAAGCTTTCTTT.